These 13 T cell receptor beta chains share one sample of origin, sequenced in a study of cytomegalovirus exposure and HLA in healthy donors (dated by TCRdb to about 2017). The method was the immunoSEQ multiplex PCR assay. The multiplex PCR relied on a mix of 60 forward primers for TCR Vbeta segments and 13 reverse primers for TCR Jbeta segments. The clones in this table, taken by TCRdb from immuneACCESS, are in-frame only. Not every clone is retained; where verified, under half of the shortfall comes from an unresolved V gene, and the cause of the rest is unknown. The sample profile shows about 110,000 clones; 70% to 85% of them were found once. The top ten hold roughly 4% of the sample. Material for sequencing was PBMCs. The receptor source for this set is a human donor in good health.

The chain uses TRBV4-1 and TRBJ2-4; D is unresolved. The CDR3 sequence is 14 residues long. With 0 bases removed from V and 12 bases from J, the gap between germline ends came to 15 bases. Germline assignment: CDR1 MGHRA and CDR2 YSYEKL. CDR3 DNA: TGCGCCAGCAGCCAAGATCTAGAAGTAGCCAGTCAGTACTTC. The encoded protein is CASSQDLEVASQYF.

V is TRBV28 and J is TRBJ2-7; D gene ambiguous. V lost 5 bases to trimming and J lost 7 bases, with 15 bases between them. The CDR3 covers 13 residues. Germline values: CDR1 MDHEN, CDR2 SYDVKM. This CDR3 reads CASSTSPPGEQYF. The CDR3 DNA follows: TGTGCCAGCAGTACCTCCCCCCCGGGTGAGCAGTACTTC.

V gene TRBV4-1 combines with J gene TRBJ2-1, with TRBD2 identical over 10 bases. From germline, CDR1 is MGHRA and CDR2 YSYEKL. Trimming took 0 bases from V and 4 from J; bases not matched to a gene: 3. CDR3 length: 16 residues. The CDR3 coding sequence is TGCGCCAGCAGCCAAGAAGGACTAGCGGTTTACAATGAGCAGTTCTTC. This gives the protein CASSQEGLAVYNEQFF.

V gene TRBV18 combines with J gene TRBJ2-6, with 7 bases aligning to TRBD1. The CDR3 extends over 19 amino acids. V dropped 2 bases and J dropped 1; count of bases not matched to a gene: 11. Germline CDR1 KGHSH, CDR2 LQKENI. CDR3 region: CASSPRGLRGGSGANVLTF. CDR3 nucleotides: TGTGCCAGCTCACCAAGGGGGCTCAGGGGTGGATCTGGGGCCAACGTCCTGACTTTC. The full variable domain, completed using reference TRBV18 and TRBJ2-6, is NAGVMQNPRHLVRRRGQEARLRCSPMKGHSHVYWYRQLPEEGLKFMVYLQKENIIDESGMPKERFSAEFPKEGPSILRIQQVVRGDSAAYFCASSPRGLRGGSGANVLTFGAGSRLTVL.

This clone was counted between two and nine times. This chain links TRBV6-1 with TRBJ1-1; 12 bases fit TRBD1. V lost 4 bases, J lost 4 bases, and 7 bases stayed unmatched. This CDR3 spans 16 amino acids. CDR1 and CDR2 from the germline V gene are MNHNS and SASEGT. For the CDR3, the DNA is TGTGCCAGCAGTGCGGGACAGGGGGCCTGGGGCACTGAAGCTTTCTTT. Protein sequence: CASSAGQGAWGTEAFF.

This chain links TRBV11-3 with TRBJ1-2; no clear D gene. Per germline, CDR1 SGHNT and CDR2 YENEEA. This CDR3 is 13 amino acids long. Trimming took off 4 bases at V and 8 bases at J, with 14 bases between the two ends. CDR3: CASSSPRTPGYTF. For the CDR3, the DNA is TGTGCCAGCAGCTCCCCCCGGACTCCCGGCTACACCTTC.

The chain is built from TRBV29-1 and TRBJ2-1, with TRBD2 identical over 8 bases. The trim removed 5 bases at V and 2 bases at J, leaving 11 bases unmatched. Germline loops: CDR1 SQVTM, CDR2 ANQGSEA. CDR3 size: 16 residues. CDR3 nucleotide sequence: TGCAGCGTTATCCCCTCAACTAGCGGACCCTACAATGAGCAGTTCTTC. Its translation is CSVIPSTSGPYNEQFF.

This clone was seen more than once but under ten times. DNA of the CDR3: TGTGCCAGCAGCGTAGGGGAGGTTTACACTGAAGCTTTCTTT. Translation: CASSVGEVYTEAFF. This chain connects TRBV9 to TRBJ1-1; no firm D call. The CDR3 sequence is 14 residues long. Germline values: CDR1 SGDLS, CDR2 YYNGEE. Trimming took 0 bases from V and 3 from J, leaving 9 bases between them.

This clone was counted between two and nine times. The chain joins TRBV18 to TRBJ1-4; 8 positions agree with TRBD1. The ends lost 3 bases at V and 8 bases at J; junction bases unmatched: 8. CDR1 and CDR2 from the germline V gene are KGHSH and LQKENI. This CDR3 has 15 amino acids. The DNA of the CDR3 is TGTGCCAGCTCACCGGGAACAGGGGGTCGAGAAAAACTGTTTTTT. As protein: CASSPGTGGREKLFF.

The rearrangement uses TRBV15 and TRBJ2-3; D may correspond to TRBD1 or TRBD2 (7 bases each). CDR3 length: 15 residues. Germline loops: CDR1 LNHNV, CDR2 YYDKDF (reference sequence). The V end lost 4 bases, the J end lost 3 bases, and 14 bases lay between the germline ends. The chain's CDR3 is CATSKDREGTDTQYF. The CDR3 DNA is TGTGCCACCAGCAAAGACAGGGAGGGAACAGATACGCAGTATTTT.

The chain employs TRBV10-3 and TRBJ2-3; 9 bases match TRBD2. Germline CDR1 and CDR2: ENHRY and SYGVKD. The CDR3 spans 18 residues. The J segment lost 1 base and the V segment lost 5 bases, leaving 13 bases of the junction unmatched. CDR3 DNA: TGTGCCATCAGTTCCGAGACTAGCGGCGCGGTTCGCACAGATACGCAGTATTTT. Amino acids: CAISSETSGAVRTDTQYF.

The genes are TRBV5-1 and TRBJ2-7, with D perhaps TRBD2 (6 bases). Trimming shortened V by 4 bases and J by 1 base, and 24 bases separated the two germline ends. Germline assignment: CDR1 SGHRS and CDR2 YFSETQ. The CDR3 covers 18 residues. This chain's CDR3 is CASSPALSGSINSYEQYF. The CDR3 nucleotides read TGCGCCAGCAGCCCCGCTTTGAGCGGGTCCATTAATTCCTACGAGCAGTACTTC. Using reference TRBV5-1 and TRBJ2-7 for the parts outside the CDR3, the full variable domain is KAGVTQTPRYLIKTRGQQVTLSCSPISGHRSVSWYQQTPGQGLQFLFEYFSETQRNKGNFPGRFSGRQFSNSRSEMNVSTLELGDSALYLCASSPALSGSINSYEQYFGPGTRLTVT.

The V and J genes are TRBV28 and TRBJ1-1, with a tentative D call TRBD1 (5 bases). Trimming shortened V by 5 bases and J by 1 base, and 8 bases separated the two germline ends. CDR1 is MDHEN and CDR2 is SYDVKM in the germline V gene. The CDR3 spans 13 residues. CDR3 loop: CASSRQRNTEAFF. In DNA form, the CDR3 reads TGTGCCAGCAGTAGACAGAGGAACACTGAAGCTTTCTTT. The variable domain in full, with the rest retrieved from reference TRBV28 and TRBJ1-1, is DVKVTQSSRYLVKRTGEKVFLECVQDMDHENMFWYRQDPGLGLRLIYFSYDVKMKEKGDIPEGYSVSREKKERFSLILESASTNQTSMYLCASSRQRNTEAFFGQGTRLTVV.